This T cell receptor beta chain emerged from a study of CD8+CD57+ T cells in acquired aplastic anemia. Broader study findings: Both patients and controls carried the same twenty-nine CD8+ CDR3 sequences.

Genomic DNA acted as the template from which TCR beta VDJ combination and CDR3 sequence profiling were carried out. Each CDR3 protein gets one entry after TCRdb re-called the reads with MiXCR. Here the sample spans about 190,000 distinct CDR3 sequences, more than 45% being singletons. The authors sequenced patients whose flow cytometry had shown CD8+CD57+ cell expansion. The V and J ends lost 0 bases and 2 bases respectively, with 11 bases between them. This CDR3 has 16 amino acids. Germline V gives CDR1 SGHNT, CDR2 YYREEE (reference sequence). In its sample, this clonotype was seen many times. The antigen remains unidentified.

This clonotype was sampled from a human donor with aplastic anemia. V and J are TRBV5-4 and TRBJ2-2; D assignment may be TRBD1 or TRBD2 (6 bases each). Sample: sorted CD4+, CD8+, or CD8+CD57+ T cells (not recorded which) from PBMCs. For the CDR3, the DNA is TGTGCCAGCAGCTTGGGGGGGCGGGGAAACACCGGGGAGCTGTTTTTT. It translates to CASSLGGRGNTGELFF.